This is a list of T cell receptor beta chains from one sample in a study of T cells in localized non-small cell lung cancer. Method: immunoSEQ multiplex PCR; TCRdb's copy keeps in-frame clones and lacks some. Among about 31,000 clones listed, 85% to 95% were seen once. The input for sequencing was peripheral blood, taken before any cancer treatment. The origin of the receptors is a woman aged 40-70 years with stage I lung adenocarcinoma. Each CDR3 is given with its conserved first and last residue. D genes are given only for firm matches. Expanded clones are given a class, and other clones once, few, many or no size at all.

TRBJ1-1,.,TRBV29-1,.,CSVGKVNTEAFF,TGCAGCGTTGGTAAAGTCAACACTGAAGCTTTCTTT
TRBJ2-5,.,TRBV9,TRBD2,CASSVGLAPETQYF,TGTGCCAGCAGCGTAGGACTAGCTCCGGAGACCCAGTACTTC
TRBJ2-1,once,TRBV5-4,.,CASSRETRIYNEQFF,TGTGCCAGCAGCCGCGAGACTAGGATCTACAATGAGCAGTTCTTC
TRBJ1-2,.,TRBV29-1,.,CSVATDSLYGYTF,TGCAGCGTGGCCACGGACAGCCTATATGGCTACACCTTC
TRBJ1-4,.,TRBV20-1,TRBD1,CSATGVEKLFF,TGCAGTGCAACAGGGGTTGAAAAACTGTTTTTT
TRBJ2-3,.,TRBV5-1,.,CASSLSLVDTQYF,TGCGCCAGCAGCTTGTCCTTAGTGGATACGCAGTATTTT
TRBJ2-3,.,TRBV5-4,.,CASSPLGQGTSDTQYF,TGTGCCAGCAGCCCGCTTGGGCAGGGAACCTCGGATACGCAGTATTTT
TRBJ2-1,.,TRBV6-1,.,CASSERGRGNEQFF,TGTGCCAGCAGTGAACGGGGTCGGGGGAATGAGCAGTTCTTC
TRBJ2-3,.,TRBV5-8,.,CASSFSFADTQYF,TGTGCCAGCAGCTTTAGTTTCGCAGATACGCAGTATTTT
TRBJ1-5,.,TRBV7-7,TRBD1,CASSLGAGTGNRRQPQHF,TGTGCTAGCAGCTTAGGTGCGGGGACAGGGAATCGGCGCCAGCCCCAGCATTTT